A selection of T cell receptor beta chains follows, all from one sample in a study of T cell repertoires in cytomegalovirus infection. The antigens these receptors bind are not known. A single record per CDR3 protein comes from TCRdb applying MiXCR to the reads. The sample contains fewer than 950,000 distinct CDR3 sequences, about 33% of which appear only once. The sequencing here drew on cultured CD8+ T cells from PBMCs, taken from culture after CMV antigen stimulation. The source of these receptors is a human donor in good health (CMV status not recorded). Some clones in this sample may be carry-over from other donors' samples. Each CDR3 is given with its conserved first and last residue. D genes are given only for firm matches. A row's size may be missing; if present it is once, few, many or a size class.

TRBJ1-5 | - | TRBV28 | - | CASSFPGASQPQHF | TGTGCCAGCAGTTTCCCGGGGGCCAGTCAGCCCCAGCATTTT
TRBJ2-3 | - | TRBV6-4 | - | CASSRKLGGGSTDTQYF | TGTGCCAGCAGCAGAAAACTTGGTGGGGGTAGCACAGATACGCAGTATTTT
TRBJ2-2 | few | TRBV7-6 | TRBD1 | CASSLAVGGITGELFF | TGTGCCAGCAGCTTAGCGGTAGGGGGCATCACCGGGGAGCTGTTTTTT
TRBJ1-5 | - | TRBV6-6 | - | CATDRPGGSNQPQHF | TGTGCCACCGACAGGCCCGGCGGTAGCAATCAGCCCCAGCATTTT
TRBJ1-2 | - | TRBV20-1 | - | CSARQGRGYTF | TGCAGTGCTAGGCAGGGAAGAGGCTACACCTTC
TRBJ2-1 | - | TRBV6-2/TRBV6-3 | - | CASSSLGGVDNEQFF | TGTGCCAGCAGTTCGTTAGGGGGGGTCGACAATGAGCAGTTCTTC
TRBJ2-2 | - | TRBV27 | TRBD1 | CASRRGQGKNTGELFF | TGTGCCAGCAGGCGGGGACAGGGGAAGAACACCGGGGAGCTGTTTTTT
TRBJ2-4 | - | TRBV27 | - | CASGRTIQYF | TGTGCCAGCGGGCGCACCATTCAGTACTTC
TRBJ1-6 | - | TRBV4-1 | TRBD1 | CASSQDSGTGSRRNSPLHF | TGCGCCAGCAGCCAAGATTCCGGGACAGGGTCCCGCCGTAATTCACCCCTCCACTTT
TRBJ2-3 | - | TRBV2 | - | CASSEAPYISSTDTQYF | TGTGCCAGCAGTGAAGCGCCGTACATCTCTAGCACAGATACGCAGTATTTT
TRBJ2-1 | few | TRBV7-2 | - | CASSFEGRVEFF | TGTGCCAGCAGCTTTGAGGGCAGGGTCGAGTTCTTC
TRBJ2-3 | few | TRBV4-3 | - | CASSQMDEPRVDTQYF | TGCGCCAGCAGCCAAATGGACGAGCCTCGGGTAGATACGCAGTATTTT
TRBJ2-3 | - | TRBV11-1 | - | CASSGGGEFDTQYF | TGTGCCAGCAGCGGGGGAGGCGAGTTTGATACGCAGTATTTT
TRBJ2-1 | many | TRBV7-2 | TRBD2 | CASSLLAGGGNEQFF | TGTGCCAGCAGCTTACTAGCGGGGGGTGGTAATGAGCAGTTCTTC
TRBJ2-4 | - | TRBV7-2 | - | CASSRGQYKNIQYF | TGTGCCAGCAGCCGTGGACAGTACAAAAACATTCAGTACTTC
TRBJ2-2 | - | TRBV12-3/TRBV12-4 | - | CASTSGLFNTGELFF | TGTGCCAGCACCTCGGGACTTTTTAACACCGGGGAGCTGTTTTTT
TRBJ1-5 | - | TRBV6-1 | TRBD1 | CAGRETGGSQPQHF | TGTGCCGGCAGAGAGACAGGGGGCTCTCAGCCCCAGCATTTT
TRBJ1-2 | few | TRBV5-5 | - | CASSPLGTEPKIYGYTF | TGTGCCAGCAGCCCCCTCGGTACAGAGCCTAAGATATATGGCTACACCTTC
TRBJ2-5 | - | TRBV11-2 | - | CASSLGPSRETQYF | TGTGCCAGCAGCTTAGGTCCCTCACGAGAGACCCAGTACTTC
TRBJ2-5 | - | TRBV12-3/TRBV12-4 | - | CASSLNRGRQETQYF | TGTGCCAGCAGTTTGAACCGGGGACGCCAAGAGACCCAGTACTTC
TRBJ2-7 | - | TRBV4-1 | TRBD2 | CASSQVISGDYEQYF | TGCGCCAGCAGCCAAGTGATTAGCGGGGACTACGAGCAGTACTTC
TRBJ1-2 | - | TRBV9 | - | CASSGPRRGYTF | TGTGCCAGCAGCGGGCCCAGACGAGGCTACACCTTC
TRBJ1-2 | - | TRBV7-4 | - | CASSLEVSYGYTF | TGTGCCAGCAGCTTAGAGGTCAGCTATGGCTACACCTTC
TRBJ1-1 | - | TRBV27 | - | CASSLREGWTEAFF | TGTGCCAGCAGTTTAAGGGAAGGATGGACTGAAGCTTTCTTT
TRBJ2-2 | few | TRBV28 | TRBD1 | CASSIYRGYYTGELFF | TGTGCCAGCAGTATTTACAGGGGGTACTACACCGGGGAGCTGTTTTTT
TRBJ2-1 | - | TRBV7-9 | - | CASGRGANEQFF | TGTGCCAGCGGCCGGGGGGCCAATGAGCAGTTCTTC
TRBJ2-7 | many | TRBV29-1 | TRBD1 | CSVAGTGSSYEQYF | TGCAGCGTCGCCGGGACAGGTAGCTCCTACGAGCAGTACTTC
TRBJ2-1 | few | TRBV7-9 | TRBD2 | CASSPSGGGVSNEQFF | TGTGCCAGCAGCCCAAGCGGCGGGGGAGTGAGTAATGAGCAGTTCTTC
TRBJ1-6 | - | TRBV12-3/TRBV12-4 | TRBD1 | CASSLQERQGARNSPLHF | TGTGCCAGCAGTTTACAGGAGCGACAGGGGGCGCGTAATTCACCCCTCCACTTT
TRBJ2-5 | few | TRBV7-9 | - | CASSLTAGLQETQYF | TGTGCCAGCAGCTTAACGGCGGGGCTTCAAGAGACCCAGTACTTC
TRBJ2-5 | - | TRBV30 | TRBD2 | CAWSVWKGLAGEETQYF | TGTGCCTGGAGTGTTTGGAAAGGACTAGCGGGGGAAGAGACCCAGTACTTC
TRBJ2-5 | many | TRBV7-2 | - | CASSFKRGRETQYF | TGTGCCAGCAGCTTTAAACGGGGGCGGGAGACCCAGTACTTC
TRBJ2-7 | - | TRBV27 | TRBD2 | CASSLRRGGGATEQYF | TGTGCCAGCAGTTTGCGTAGGGGCGGGGGGGCGACCGAGCAGTACTTC
TRBJ1-1 | few | TRBV19 | TRBD1 | CASSLTGQGFVEAFF | TGTGCCAGTAGTCTTACGGGACAGGGGTTTGTCGAAGCTTTCTTT
TRBJ1-5 | - | TRBV5-5 | - | CASGDANQPQHF | TGTGCCAGCGGGGATGCCAATCAGCCCCAGCATTTT
TRBJ2-5 | many | TRBV7-2 | - | CASSLDGAAQETQYF | TGTGCCAGCAGCTTAGACGGAGCGGCCCAGGAGACCCAGTACTTC
TRBJ2-4 | - | TRBV12-3/TRBV12-4 | - | CASSPLGDIQYF | TGTGCCAGCAGCCCTCTCGGGGACATTCAGTACTTC
TRBJ2-1 | - | TRBV6-5 | - | CASSDRIINEQFF | TGTGCCAGCTCGGACAGAATAATCAATGAGCAGTTCTTC
TRBJ2-1 | few | TRBV19 | TRBD2 | CASSPLAGGFHNEQFF | TGTGCCAGTAGTCCCCTAGCGGGGGGCTTCCACAATGAGCAGTTCTTC
TRBJ2-5 | - | TRBV27 | - | CASSLKIQPRETQYF | TGTGCCAGCAGTTTAAAAATTCAGCCTCGGGAGACCCAGTACTTC
TRBJ2-3 | once | TRBV6-1 | - | CASIGPSSTDAQYF | TGTGCCAGCATTGGACCGTCGAGCACAGATGCGCAGTATTTT
TRBJ2-3 | few | TRBV7-9 | - | CTWAGVNPTDTQYF | TGTACGTGGGCGGGCGTCAATCCGACAGATACGCAGTATTTT
TRBJ2-7 | - | TRBV20-1 | - | CSARDQGQGYEQYF | TGCAGTGCTAGAGATCAAGGACAAGGCTACGAGCAGTACTTC
TRBJ1-6 | few | TRBV6-9 | - | CASRQGTYDSPLHF | TGTGCCAGCAGGCAGGGGACTTATGATTCACCCCTCCACTTT
TRBJ2-5 | - | TRBV24-1 | - | CATSDLEGTETQYF | TGTGCCACCAGTGATCTGGAGGGGACTGAGACCCAGTACTTC
TRBJ2-2 | few | TRBV20-1 | TRBD1 | CSARSFGQDTGELFF | TGCAGTGCTAGATCATTCGGACAGGACACCGGGGAGCTGTTTTTT
TRBJ1-2 | - | TRBV29-1 | - | CSVEDTVYVYGYTF | TGCAGCGTTGAAGACACAGTGTATGTCTATGGCTACACCTTC
TRBJ1-1 | many | TRBV7-6 | - | CASSLVINSEAFF | TGTGCCAGCAGCTTAGTCATTAATTCTGAAGCTTTCTTT
TRBJ2-5 | - | TRBV6-5 | - | CASSYSGGMVGEETQYF | TGTGCCAGCAGTTACTCTGGCGGGATGGTAGGGGAGGAGACCCAGTACTTC
TRBJ2-1 | - | TRBV23-1 | TRBD2 | CASSQGGETLQFF | TGCGCCAGCAGTCAGGGAGGGGAAACCTTGCAGTTCTTC
TRBJ1-2 | - | TRBV4-1 | TRBD1 | CASSQEGTGDDGYTF | TGCGCCAGCAGCCAAGAAGGGACAGGGGACGATGGCTACACCTTC
TRBJ1-2 | - | TRBV6-8 | TRBD1 | CASSLVAGTGYYGYTF | TGTGCCAGCAGTTTAGTTGCCGGGACAGGATACTATGGCTACACCTTC
TRBJ2-1 | few | TRBV9 | - | CASSGEASPYNEQFF | TGTGCCAGCAGCGGTGAGGCTTCCCCATACAATGAGCAGTTCTTC
TRBJ1-3 | few | TRBV6-5 | - | CASSYNLGGNTIYF | TGTGCCAGCAGTTACAACCTGGGTGGAAACACCATATATTTT
TRBJ2-4 | - | TRBV6-6 | - | CASGGTRNIQYF | TGTGCCAGCGGGGGTACTAGAAACATTCAGTACTTC
TRBJ2-1 | few | TRBV11-3 | - | CASSLAQGGDEQFF | TGTGCCAGCAGCCTCGCTCAGGGGGGCGATGAGCAGTTCTTC
TRBJ2-7 | - | TRBV12-3/TRBV12-4 | TRBD2 | CASSLGSGGYEQYF | TGTGCCAGCAGTTTAGGGAGCGGGGGGTACGAGCAGTACTTC
TRBJ1-1 | once | TRBV20-1 | - | CSASTGPMNTEAFF | TGCAGTGCCTCCACAGGGCCTATGAACACTGAAGCTTTCTTT